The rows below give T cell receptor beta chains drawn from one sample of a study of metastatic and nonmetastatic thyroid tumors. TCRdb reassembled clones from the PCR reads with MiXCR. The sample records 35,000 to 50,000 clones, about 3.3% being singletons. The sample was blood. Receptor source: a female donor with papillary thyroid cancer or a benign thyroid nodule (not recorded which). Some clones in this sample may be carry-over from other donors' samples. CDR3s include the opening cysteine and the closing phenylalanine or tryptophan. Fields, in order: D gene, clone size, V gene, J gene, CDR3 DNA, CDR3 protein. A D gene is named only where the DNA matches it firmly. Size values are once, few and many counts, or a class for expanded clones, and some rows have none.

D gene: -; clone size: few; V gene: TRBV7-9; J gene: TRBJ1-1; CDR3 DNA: TGTGCCAGCGGGTTCAGGGTGAACACTGAAGCTTTCTTT; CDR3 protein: CASGFRVNTEAFF
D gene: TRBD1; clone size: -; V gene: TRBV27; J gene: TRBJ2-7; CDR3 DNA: TGTGCCAGCAGTTTAGGGGACAGGGGGCTCTCCTACGAGCAGTACTTC; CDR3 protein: CASSLGDRGLSYEQYF
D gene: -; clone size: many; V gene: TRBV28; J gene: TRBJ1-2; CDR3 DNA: TGTGCCAGCAGTTTAGCCGAGTTCCAGGCAGGGGGCTACACCTTC; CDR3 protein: CASSLAEFQAGGYTF
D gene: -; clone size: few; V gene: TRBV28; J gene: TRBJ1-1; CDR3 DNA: TGTGCCAGAGCCGGAGGGGAATTGAACACTGAAGCTTTCTTT; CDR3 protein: CARAGGELNTEAFF
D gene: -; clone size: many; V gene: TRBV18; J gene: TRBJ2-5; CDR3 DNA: TGTGCCAGCTCACCACCGCAGGGTCGCCAAGAGACCCAGTACTTC; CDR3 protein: CASSPPQGRQETQYF
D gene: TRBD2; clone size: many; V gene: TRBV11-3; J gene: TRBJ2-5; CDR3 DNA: TGTGCCAGCAGCTTAGTGGGCGGGAGTGGGGAGACCCAGTACTTC; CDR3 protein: CASSLVGGSGETQYF
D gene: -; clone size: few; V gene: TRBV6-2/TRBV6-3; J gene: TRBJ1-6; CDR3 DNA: TGTGCCAGCAGTTACTTATCAGCCCTCCACTTT; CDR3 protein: CASSYLSALHF
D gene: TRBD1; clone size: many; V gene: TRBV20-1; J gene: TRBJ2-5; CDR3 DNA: TGCAGTGCTAGAGCTGGGACAGTTCAAGAGACCCAGTACTTC; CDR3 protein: CSARAGTVQETQYF
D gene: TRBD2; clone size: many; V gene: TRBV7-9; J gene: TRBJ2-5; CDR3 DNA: TGTGCCAGCAGCTGGGGCGGGGGGCAAGAGACCCAGTACTTC; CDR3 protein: CASSWGGGQETQYF
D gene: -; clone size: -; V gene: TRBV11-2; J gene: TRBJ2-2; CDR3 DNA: TGTGCCAGCAGCTTAGTTATAGGGACGAACACCGGGGAGCTGTTTTTT; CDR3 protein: CASSLVIGTNTGELFF
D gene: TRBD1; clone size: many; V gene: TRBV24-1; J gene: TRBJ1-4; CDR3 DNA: TGTGCCACCAGTGATTCTCGGACAGGGGCAGAAAAACTGTTTTTT; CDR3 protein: CATSDSRTGAEKLFF